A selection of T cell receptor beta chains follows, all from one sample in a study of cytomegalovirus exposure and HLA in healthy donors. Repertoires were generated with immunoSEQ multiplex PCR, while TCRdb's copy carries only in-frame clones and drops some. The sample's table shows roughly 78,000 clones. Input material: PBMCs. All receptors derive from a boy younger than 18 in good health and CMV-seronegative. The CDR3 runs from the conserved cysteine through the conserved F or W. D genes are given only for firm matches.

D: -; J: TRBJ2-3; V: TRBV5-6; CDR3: CASSLDYNIDTQYF; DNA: TGTGCCAGCAGCTTGGACTATAATATCGATACGCAGTATTTT
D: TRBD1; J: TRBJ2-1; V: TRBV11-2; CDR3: CASSSPDEGAGNEQFF; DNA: TGTGCCAGCAGCTCCCCGGACGAGGGGGCTGGTAATGAGCAGTTCTTC
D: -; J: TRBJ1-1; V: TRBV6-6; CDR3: CASRIDRTQNTEAFF; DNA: TGTGCCAGCAGGATAGACAGGACTCAGAACACTGAAGCTTTCTTT
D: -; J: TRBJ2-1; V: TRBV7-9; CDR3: CASSSSGLANYNEQFF; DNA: TGTGCCAGCAGCTCGTCGGGGCTAGCGAACTACAATGAGCAGTTCTTC
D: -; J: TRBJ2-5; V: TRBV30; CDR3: CAWSVTRVRETQYF; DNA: TGTGCCTGGAGTGTTACCCGGGTTAGGGAGACCCAGTACTTC
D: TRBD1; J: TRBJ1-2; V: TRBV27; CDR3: CASSYQDRGDGYTF; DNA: TGTGCCAGCAGTTACCAGGACAGGGGTGATGGCTACACCTTC
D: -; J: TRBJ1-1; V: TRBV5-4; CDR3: CASSLDGQEAFF; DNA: TGTGCCAGCAGCTTGGACGGTCAAGAAGCTTTCTTT
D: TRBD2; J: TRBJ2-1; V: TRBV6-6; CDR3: CASSLTSGGNEQFF; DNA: TGTGCCAGCAGTCTGACTAGCGGGGGCAATGAGCAGTTCTTC
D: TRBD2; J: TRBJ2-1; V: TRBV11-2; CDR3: CASRTGTSGRPPIF; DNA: TGTGCCAGCAGAACCGGGACTAGCGGGAGGCCGCCCATCTTC
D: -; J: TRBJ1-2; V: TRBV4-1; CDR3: CASSQEAGTRAVYGYTF; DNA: TGCGCCAGCAGCCAAGAGGCGGGTACCCGTGCTGTCTATGGCTACACCTTC
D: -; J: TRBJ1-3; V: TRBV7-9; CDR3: CASSLGGGYTGNTIYF; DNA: TGTGCCAGCAGCTTAGGAGGAGGGTATACTGGAAACACCATATATTTT
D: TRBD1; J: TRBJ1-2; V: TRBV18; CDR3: CASSPRQGADYGYTF; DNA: TGTGCCAGCTCACCACGACAGGGGGCGGACTATGGCTACACCTTC
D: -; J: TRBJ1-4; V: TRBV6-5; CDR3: CASSYGQGQTNEKLFF; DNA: TGTGCCAGCAGTTACGGCCAGGGACAAACTAATGAAAAACTGTTTTTT
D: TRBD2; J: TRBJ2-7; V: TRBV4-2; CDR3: CASSLAGGEQYF; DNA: TGTGCCAGCAGCTTAGCGGGAGGCGAGCAGTACTTC
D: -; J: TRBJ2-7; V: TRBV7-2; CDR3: CASSLDLYEQYF; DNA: TGTGCCAGCAGCCTCGACTTGTACGAGCAGTACTTC
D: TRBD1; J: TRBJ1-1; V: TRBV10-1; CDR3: CASGRQGEMNTEAFF; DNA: TGCGCCAGCGGGCGTCAGGGGGAAATGAACACTGAAGCTTTCTTT
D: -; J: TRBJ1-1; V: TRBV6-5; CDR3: CASSYSGTLVAVSAFF; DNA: TGTGCCAGCAGTTACTCGGGGACTCTAGTCGCCGTGTCGGCTTTCTTT
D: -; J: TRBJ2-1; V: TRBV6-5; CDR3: CASSLSGSEQFF; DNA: TGTGCCAGCAGTCTCTCAGGGTCCGAGCAGTTCTTC
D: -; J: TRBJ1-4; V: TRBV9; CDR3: CASSVEAGPSNEKLFF; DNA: TGTGCCAGCAGCGTAGAGGCGGGGCCATCTAATGAAAAACTGTTTTTT
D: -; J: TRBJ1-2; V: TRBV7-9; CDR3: CASSAQRTAYGYTF; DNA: TGTGCCAGCAGCGCACAACGGACAGCCTATGGCTACACCTTC
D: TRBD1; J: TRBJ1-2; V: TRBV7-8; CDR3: CASSETGNGYTF; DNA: TGTGCCAGCAGCGAGACAGGGAATGGCTACACCTTC
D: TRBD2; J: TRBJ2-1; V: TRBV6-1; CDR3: CASSEGAASGVSEQFF; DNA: TGTGCCAGCAGTGAAGGGGCGGCTAGCGGGGTATCAGAGCAGTTCTTC
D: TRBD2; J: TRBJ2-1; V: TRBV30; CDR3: CAWSVSAGGTFFYNEQFF; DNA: TGTGCCTGGAGTGTAAGCGCCGGGGGGACCTTCTTCTACAATGAGCAGTTCTTC
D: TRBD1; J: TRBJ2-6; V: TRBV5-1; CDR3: CASSSGQGARGANVLTF; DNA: TGCGCCAGCAGCTCGGGACAGGGGGCGCGGGGGGCCAACGTCCTGACTTTC
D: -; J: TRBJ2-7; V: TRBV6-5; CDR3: CASSYLGQPPYEQYF; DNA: TGTGCCAGCAGTTACTTGGGACAACCACCTTACGAGCAGTACTTC
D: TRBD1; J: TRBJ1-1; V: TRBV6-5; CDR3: CASSPRGPDNGAFF; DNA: TGTGCCAGCAGCCCCAGGGGGCCCGACAACGGGGCTTTCTTT
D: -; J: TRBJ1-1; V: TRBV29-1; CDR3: CSVQGVSTEAFF; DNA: TGCAGCGTGCAAGGGGTGAGCACTGAAGCTTTCTTT
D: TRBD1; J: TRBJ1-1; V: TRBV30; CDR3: CAWSATGYSEAFF; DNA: TGTGCCTGGAGTGCGACAGGGTATTCTGAAGCTTTCTTT
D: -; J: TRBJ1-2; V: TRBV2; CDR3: CASRATGGVNVGYTF; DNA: TGTGCCAGCAGGGCGACCGGGGGGGTGAATGTTGGCTACACCTTC
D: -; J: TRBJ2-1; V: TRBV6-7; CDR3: CASSSLPEGGMVF; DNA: TGTGCCAGCAGTTCATTACCGGAGGGCGGGATGGTCTTC
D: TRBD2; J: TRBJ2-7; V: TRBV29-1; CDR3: CSVDAPGGSYEQYF; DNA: TGCAGCGTTGATGCGCCGGGGGGCTCCTACGAGCAGTACTTC
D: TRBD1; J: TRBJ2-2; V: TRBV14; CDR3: CASSRQGAVGELFF; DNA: TGTGCCAGCAGCCGACAGGGGGCTGTGGGGGAGCTGTTTTTT
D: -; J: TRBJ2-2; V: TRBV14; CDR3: CASSQVGLTNTGELFF; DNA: TGTGCCAGCAGCCAAGTAGGACTTACCAACACCGGGGAGCTGTTTTTT
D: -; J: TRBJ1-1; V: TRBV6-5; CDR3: CASSFGRNTEAFF; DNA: TGTGCCAGCAGTTTTGGCCGTAACACTGAAGCTTTCTTT
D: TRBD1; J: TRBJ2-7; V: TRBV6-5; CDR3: CASSSQGTVNEQYF; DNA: TGTGCCAGCAGTTCACAGGGGACGGTCAACGAGCAGTACTTC
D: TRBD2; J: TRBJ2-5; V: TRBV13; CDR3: CASRPLGTSGETQYF; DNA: TGTGCCAGCAGGCCCTTAGGGACTAGCGGAGAGACCCAGTACTTC
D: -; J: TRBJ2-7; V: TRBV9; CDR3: CASSVAPGDSYEQYF; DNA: TGTGCCAGCAGCGTAGCTCCGGGGGATTCCTACGAGCAGTACTTC
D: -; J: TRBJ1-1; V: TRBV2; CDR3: CASRGPGQTEAFF; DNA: TGTGCCAGCAGGGGGCCAGGGCAGACTGAAGCTTTCTTT
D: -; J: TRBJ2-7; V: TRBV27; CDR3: CASSSLIGPGWEQYF; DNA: TGTGCCAGCAGTTCCCTAATCGGTCCGGGGTGGGAGCAGTACTTC
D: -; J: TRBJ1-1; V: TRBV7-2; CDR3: CASSLATEAFF; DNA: TGTGCCAGCAGCCTGGCCACTGAAGCTTTCTTT
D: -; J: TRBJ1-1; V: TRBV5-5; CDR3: CASSFLLGHQNTEAFF; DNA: TGTGCCAGCAGCTTCCTTCTGGGACACCAGAACACTGAAGCTTTCTTT
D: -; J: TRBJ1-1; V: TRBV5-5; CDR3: CASSSNTEGGFGTEAFF; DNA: TGTGCCAGCAGCAGCAACACAGAGGGCGGTTTTGGCACTGAAGCTTTCTTT
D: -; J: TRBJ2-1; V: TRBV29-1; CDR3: CSVDAAGVQQFF; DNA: TGCAGCGTTGATGCCGCCGGGGTCCAGCAGTTCTTC
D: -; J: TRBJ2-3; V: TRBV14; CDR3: CASSQERRVRDKQYF; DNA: TGTGCCAGCAGCCAAGAACGGAGGGTTCGCGATAAGCAGTATTTT
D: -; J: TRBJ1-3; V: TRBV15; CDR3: CATSRDREISGNTIYF; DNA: TGTGCCACCAGCAGAGATAGGGAGATCTCTGGAAACACCATATATTTT
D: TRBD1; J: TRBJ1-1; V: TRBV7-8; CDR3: CASSTWGQKNTEAFF; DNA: TGTGCCAGCAGCACCTGGGGACAGAAGAACACTGAAGCTTTCTTT
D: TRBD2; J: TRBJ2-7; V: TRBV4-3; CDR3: CASSQDWLAGGPQNEQYF; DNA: TGCGCCAGCAGCCAAGATTGGCTAGCGGGAGGGCCGCAGAACGAGCAGTACTTC
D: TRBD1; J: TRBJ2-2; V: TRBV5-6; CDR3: CASSRLDRDAGELFF; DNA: TGTGCCAGCAGCCGCCTCGACAGGGACGCCGGGGAGCTGTTTTTT
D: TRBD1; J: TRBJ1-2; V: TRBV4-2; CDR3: CASSLYWDRGYGYTF; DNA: TGTGCCAGCAGCCTATACTGGGACAGGGGCTATGGCTACACCTTC
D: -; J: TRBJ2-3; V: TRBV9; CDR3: CASSVDGRADTQYF; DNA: TGTGCCAGCAGCGTAGATGGTAGAGCAGATACGCAGTATTTT
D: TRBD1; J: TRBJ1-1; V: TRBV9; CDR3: CASSDRGDTEAFF; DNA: TGTGCCAGCAGCGACAGGGGTGATACTGAAGCTTTCTTT
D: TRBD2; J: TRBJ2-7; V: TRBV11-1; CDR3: CASSYRTSGTYEQYF; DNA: TGTGCCAGCAGCTACAGGACTAGCGGCACCTACGAGCAGTACTTC
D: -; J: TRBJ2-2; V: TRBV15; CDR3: CATSRDRGGELFF; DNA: TGTGCCACCAGCAGAGATCGCGGCGGGGAGCTGTTTTTT
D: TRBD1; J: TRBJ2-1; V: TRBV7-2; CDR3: CASSLGTGFYNEQFF; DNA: TGTGCCAGCAGCTTAGGGACAGGGTTCTACAATGAGCAGTTCTTC
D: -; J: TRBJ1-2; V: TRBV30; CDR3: CAWSVNWGEGYTF; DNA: TGTGCCTGGAGTGTAAACTGGGGGGAAGGCTACACCTTC
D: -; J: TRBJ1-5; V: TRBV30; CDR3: CAWGQINSNQPQHF; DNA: TGTGCCTGGGGACAGATTAATAGCAATCAGCCCCAGCATTTT
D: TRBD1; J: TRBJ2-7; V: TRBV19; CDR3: CASSMDRGLPYEQYF; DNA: TGTGCCAGTAGTATGGACAGGGGGCTTCCCTACGAGCAGTACTTC
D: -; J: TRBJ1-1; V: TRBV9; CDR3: CASSVVGREGTEAFF; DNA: TGTGCCAGCAGCGTAGTCGGCAGGGAGGGCACTGAAGCTTTCTTT
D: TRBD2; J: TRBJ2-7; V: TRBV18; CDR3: CASSPPAGRSNEQYF; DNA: TGTGCCAGCTCACCACCAGCGGGGCGCAGTAACGAGCAGTACTTC
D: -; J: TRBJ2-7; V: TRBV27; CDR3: CASSPSPGKPTEQYF; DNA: TGTGCCAGCAGTCCCAGTCCAGGGAAACCTACCGAGCAGTACTTC